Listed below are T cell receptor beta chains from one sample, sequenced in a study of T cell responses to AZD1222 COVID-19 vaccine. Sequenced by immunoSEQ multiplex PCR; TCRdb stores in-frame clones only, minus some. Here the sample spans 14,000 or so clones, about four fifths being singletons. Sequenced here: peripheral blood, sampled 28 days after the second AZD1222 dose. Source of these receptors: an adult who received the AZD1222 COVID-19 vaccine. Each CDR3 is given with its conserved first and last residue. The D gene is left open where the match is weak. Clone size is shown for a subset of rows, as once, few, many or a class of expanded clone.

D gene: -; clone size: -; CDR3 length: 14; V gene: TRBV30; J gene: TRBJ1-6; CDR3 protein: CAWSAEGQSSPLHF; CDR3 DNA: TGTGCCTGGAGTGCCGAGGGTCAAAGTTCACCCCTCCACTTT
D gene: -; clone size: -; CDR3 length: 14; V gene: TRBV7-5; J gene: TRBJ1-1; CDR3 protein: CARSCRADPPQAFF; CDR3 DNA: TGTGCCAGAAGCTGTAGGGCGGACCCCCCCCAAGCTTTCTTT
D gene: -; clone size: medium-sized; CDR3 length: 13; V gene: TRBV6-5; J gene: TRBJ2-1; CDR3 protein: CASSPDRNNEQFF; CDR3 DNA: TGTGCCAGCAGCCCGGACAGAAACAATGAGCAGTTCTTC
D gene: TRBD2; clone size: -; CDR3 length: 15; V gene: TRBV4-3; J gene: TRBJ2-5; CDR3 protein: CASSQASSGQETQYF; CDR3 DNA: TGCGCCAGCAGCCAAGCGTCTAGCGGTCAAGAGACCCAGTACTTC
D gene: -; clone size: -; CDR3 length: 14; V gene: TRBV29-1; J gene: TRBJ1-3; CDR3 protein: CSVVWASSGNTIYF; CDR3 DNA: TGCAGCGTTGTATGGGCAAGCTCTGGAAACACCATATATTTT
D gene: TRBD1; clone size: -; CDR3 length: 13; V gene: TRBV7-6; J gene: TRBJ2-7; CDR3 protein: CASSATGAAGQYF; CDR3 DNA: TGTGCCAGCAGCGCGACAGGGGCGGCGGGCCAGTACTTC
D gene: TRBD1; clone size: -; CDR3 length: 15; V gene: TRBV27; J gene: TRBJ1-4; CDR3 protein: CASSPTGATNEKLFF; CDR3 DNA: TGTGCCAGCAGTCCCACAGGGGCAACTAATGAAAAACTGTTTTTT
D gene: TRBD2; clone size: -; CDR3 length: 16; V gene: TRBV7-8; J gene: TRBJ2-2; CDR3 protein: CASSYVRSGGTGELFF; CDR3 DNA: TGTGCCAGCAGCTACGTTCGAAGCGGGGGCACCGGGGAGCTGTTTTTT
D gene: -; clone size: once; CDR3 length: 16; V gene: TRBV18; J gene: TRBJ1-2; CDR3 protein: CASSPLQVEANYGYTF; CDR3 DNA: TGTGCCAGCTCACCACTCCAGGTAGAAGCCAACTATGGCTACACCTTC
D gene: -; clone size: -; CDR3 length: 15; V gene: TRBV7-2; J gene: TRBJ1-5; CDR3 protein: CASTPETGFNQPQHF; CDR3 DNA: TGTGCCAGCACCCCCGAGACAGGCTTTAATCAGCCCCAGCATTTT
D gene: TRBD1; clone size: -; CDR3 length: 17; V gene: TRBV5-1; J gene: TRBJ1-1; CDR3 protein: CASSLTGTGKRFTEAFF; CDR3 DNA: TGCGCCAGCAGCTTAACCGGGACAGGGAAGAGGTTCACTGAAGCTTTCTTT
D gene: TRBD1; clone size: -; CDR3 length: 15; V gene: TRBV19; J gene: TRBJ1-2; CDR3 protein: CASSALRGTEYGYTF; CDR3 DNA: TGTGCCAGTAGTGCCCTGCGGGGGACAGAATATGGCTACACCTTC
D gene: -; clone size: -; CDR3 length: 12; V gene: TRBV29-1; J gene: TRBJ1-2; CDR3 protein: CSVSRGDYGYTF; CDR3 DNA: TGCAGCGTTAGCAGGGGAGACTATGGCTACACCTTC
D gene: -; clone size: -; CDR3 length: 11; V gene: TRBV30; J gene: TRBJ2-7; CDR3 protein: CAWASSWEQYF; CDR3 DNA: TGTGCCTGGGCCTCTTCTTGGGAGCAGTACTTC
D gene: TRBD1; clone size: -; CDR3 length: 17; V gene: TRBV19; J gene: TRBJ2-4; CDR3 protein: CASSMQDRGLAKNIQYF; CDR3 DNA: TGTGCCAGTAGTATGCAGGACAGGGGACTAGCCAAAAACATTCAGTACTTC
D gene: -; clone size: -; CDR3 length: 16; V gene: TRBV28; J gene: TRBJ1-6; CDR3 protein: CASSTGGGGYNSPLHF; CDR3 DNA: TGTGCCAGCAGTACCGGAGGGGGGGGCTATAATTCACCCCTCCACTTT
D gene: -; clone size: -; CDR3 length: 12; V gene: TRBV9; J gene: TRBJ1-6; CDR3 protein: CASQRGTSPLHF; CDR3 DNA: TGTGCCAGCCAAAGGGGTACCTCACCCCTCCACTTT
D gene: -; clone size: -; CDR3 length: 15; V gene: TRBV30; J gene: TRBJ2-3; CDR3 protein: CAWSSPRAGTDTQYF; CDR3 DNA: TGTGCCTGGAGTTCCCCTAGGGCGGGGACAGATACGCAGTATTTT
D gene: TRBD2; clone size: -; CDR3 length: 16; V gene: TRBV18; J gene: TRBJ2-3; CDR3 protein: CASSPPSGRGTDTQYF; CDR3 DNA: TGTGCCAGCTCACCACCTAGCGGGAGGGGCACAGATACGCAGTATTTT
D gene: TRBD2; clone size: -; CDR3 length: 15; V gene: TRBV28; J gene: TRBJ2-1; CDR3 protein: CASSFVPSGRTKQFF; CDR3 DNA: TGTGCCAGCAGTTTCGTTCCTAGCGGGAGGACAAAGCAGTTCTTC
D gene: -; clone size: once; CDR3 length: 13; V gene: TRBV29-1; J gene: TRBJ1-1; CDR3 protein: CSVRRSGNTEAFF; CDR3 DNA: TGCAGCGTTCGTAGATCCGGGAACACTGAAGCTTTCTTT
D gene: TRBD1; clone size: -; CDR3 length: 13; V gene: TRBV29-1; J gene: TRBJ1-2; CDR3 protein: CSVQQGADYGYTF; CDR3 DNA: TGCAGCGTTCAACAGGGGGCGGACTATGGCTACACCTTC
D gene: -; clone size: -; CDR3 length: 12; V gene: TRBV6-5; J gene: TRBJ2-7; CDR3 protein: CASSPLLNEQYF; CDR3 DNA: TGTGCCAGCAGTCCGCTATTAAACGAGCAGTACTTC
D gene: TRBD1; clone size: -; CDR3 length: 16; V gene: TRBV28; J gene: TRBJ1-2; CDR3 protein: CASRVTGTGGSGGYTF; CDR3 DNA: TGTGCCAGCAGGGTGACCGGGACAGGGGGGTCGGGCGGCTACACCTTC
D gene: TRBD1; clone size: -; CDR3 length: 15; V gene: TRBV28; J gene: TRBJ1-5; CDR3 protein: CASSPGQQHNQPQHF; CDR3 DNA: TGTGCCAGCAGTCCGGGACAGCAACACAATCAGCCCCAGCATTTT
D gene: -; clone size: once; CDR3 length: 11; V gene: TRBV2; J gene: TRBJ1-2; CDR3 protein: CATGGAWGYTF; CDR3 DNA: TGTGCCACTGGGGGGGCTTGGGGCTACACCTTC
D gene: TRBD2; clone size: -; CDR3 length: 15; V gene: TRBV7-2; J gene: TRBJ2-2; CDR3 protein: CASSLVTSGRGELFF; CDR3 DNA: TGTGCCAGCAGCTTAGTCACTAGCGGGAGAGGGGAGCTGTTTTTT
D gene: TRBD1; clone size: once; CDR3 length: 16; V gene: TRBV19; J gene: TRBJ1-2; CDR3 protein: CASSSGQGVGGYGYTF; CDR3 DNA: TGTGCCAGTAGTTCTGGGCAGGGGGTAGGGGGCTATGGCTACACCTTC
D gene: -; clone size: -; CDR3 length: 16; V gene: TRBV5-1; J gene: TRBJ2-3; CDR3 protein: CASSQPIADGTDTQYF; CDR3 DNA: TGCGCCAGCAGCCAACCGATTGCTGACGGCACAGATACGCAGTATTTT
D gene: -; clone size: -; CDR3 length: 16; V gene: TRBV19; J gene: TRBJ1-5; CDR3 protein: CASSLGVGINGQPQHF; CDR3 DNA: TGTGCCAGTAGTCTAGGGGTCGGAATTAACGGTCAGCCCCAGCATTTT
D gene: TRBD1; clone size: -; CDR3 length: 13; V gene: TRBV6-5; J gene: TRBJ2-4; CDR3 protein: CASRSTGGNIQYF; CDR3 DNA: TGTGCCAGCAGGTCGACAGGGGGTAACATTCAGTACTTC
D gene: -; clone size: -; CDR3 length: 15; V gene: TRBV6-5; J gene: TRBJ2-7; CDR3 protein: CASSYSFETAYEQYF; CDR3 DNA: TGTGCCAGCAGTTACTCGTTTGAGACAGCCTACGAGCAGTACTTC
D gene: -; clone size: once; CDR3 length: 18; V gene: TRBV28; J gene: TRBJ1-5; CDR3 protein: CASSSSYGLGSLDQPQHF; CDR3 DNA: TGTGCCAGCAGTTCCTCTTACGGGTTGGGGAGCCTGGATCAGCCCCAGCATTTT
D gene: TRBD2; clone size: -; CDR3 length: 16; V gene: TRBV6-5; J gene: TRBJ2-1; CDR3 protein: CASSYSGTSGSGEQFF; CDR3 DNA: TGTGCCAGCAGTTACTCAGGGACTAGCGGGAGCGGTGAGCAGTTCTTC
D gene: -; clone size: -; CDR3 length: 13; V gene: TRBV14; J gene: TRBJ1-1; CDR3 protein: CASSHVFRGEAFF; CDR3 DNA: TGTGCCAGCAGCCACGTGTTCCGAGGGGAAGCTTTCTTT
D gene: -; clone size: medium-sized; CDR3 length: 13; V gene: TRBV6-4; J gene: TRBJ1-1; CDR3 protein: CASSETESTEAFF; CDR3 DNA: TGTGCCAGCAGTGAGACAGAGAGTACTGAAGCTTTCTTT
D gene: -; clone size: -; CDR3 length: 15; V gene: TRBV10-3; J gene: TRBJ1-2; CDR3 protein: CAISPGLGDLYGYTF; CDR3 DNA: TGTGCCATCAGCCCTGGGCTGGGGGATTTATATGGCTACACCTTC
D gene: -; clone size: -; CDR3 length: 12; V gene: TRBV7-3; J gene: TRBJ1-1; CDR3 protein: CASSSPGSEAFF; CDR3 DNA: TGTGCCAGCAGCTCCCCCGGCTCTGAAGCTTTCTTT
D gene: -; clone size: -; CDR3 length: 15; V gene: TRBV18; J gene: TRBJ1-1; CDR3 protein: CASSPGVQVNTEAFF; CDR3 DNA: TGTGCCAGCTCACCAGGGGTGCAGGTGAACACTGAAGCTTTCTTT
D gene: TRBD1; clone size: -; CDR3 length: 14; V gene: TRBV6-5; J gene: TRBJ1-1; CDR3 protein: CASWDRGVGTEAFF; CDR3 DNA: TGTGCCAGCTGGGACAGGGGAGTTGGGACTGAAGCTTTCTTT
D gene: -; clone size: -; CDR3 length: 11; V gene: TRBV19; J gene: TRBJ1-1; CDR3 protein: CASSSPTEAFF; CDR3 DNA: TGTGCCAGTAGCAGTCCCACTGAAGCTTTCTTT
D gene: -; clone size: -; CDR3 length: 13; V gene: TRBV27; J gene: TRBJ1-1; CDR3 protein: CASRFDGNTEAFF; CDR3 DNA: TGTGCCAGCAGATTCGACGGGAACACTGAAGCTTTCTTT
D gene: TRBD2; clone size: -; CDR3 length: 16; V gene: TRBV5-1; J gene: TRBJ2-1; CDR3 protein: CASSLGPAGGHNEQFF; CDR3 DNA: TGCGCCAGCAGCTTGGGCCCAGCGGGGGGCCACAATGAGCAGTTCTTC